The 22 T cell receptor beta chains presented below share a single source sample, sequenced in a study of blood T cell repertoires in COVID-19. Libraries were prepared by immunoSEQ multiplex PCR; TCRdb keeps only in-frame clonotypes and omits some of them. The sample shows under 150,000 clones, roughly 77% of them seen only once. The material sequenced was peripheral blood. The receptor set was obtained from a man in his 60s with acute or convalescent COVID-19.

This clone was seen only once. The J gene is TRBJ1-1, the V gene TRBV6-6; 9 positions match TRBD1. V trimming: 2 bases; J trimming: 5 bases; junction bases outside the gene matches: 6. The CDR3 runs to 15 residues. Germline V lookup: CDR1 MNHNY, CDR2 SVGAGI (reference sequence). CDR3 residues: CASSYPGQGWTEAFF. In DNA form, the CDR3 reads TGTGCCAGCAGTTACCCGGGACAGGGCTGGACTGAAGCTTTCTTT.

This clone was seen only a few times. This chain links TRBV28 with TRBJ1-2; TRBD1 agrees at 9 bases. Per the germline V gene, CDR1 is MDHEN and CDR2 is SYDVKM. This CDR3 comprises 15 residues. V lost 7 bases to trimming and J lost 7 bases; unmatched junction nucleotides: 13. The CDR3 DNA reads TGTGCCAGCACACCCCCGGGACAGGGTATCTTTGGCTACACCTTC. Its translation is CASTPPGQGIFGYTF.

This clone came up a few times. The chain carries TRBV7-9 and TRBJ1-4, with 9 bases aligning to TRBD1. Germline lookup yields CDR1 SEHNR and CDR2 FQNEAQ (reference sequence). V shed 3 bases, J shed 7 bases, and the junction held 9 bases outside the gene matches. This CDR3 region has 16 residues. The CDR3 bases are TGTGCCAGCAGCTTCGGCGCTGGGACAGGGACTGAAAAACTGTTTTTT. Protein: CASSFGAGTGTEKLFF.

In nucleotides, the CDR3 is TGTGCCAGCAGTTTAGTTGGGAGCGGGAGGGCCTACCGCGAGCAGTACTTC. Protein product: CASSLVGSGRAYREQYF. The chain couples TRBV28 to TRBJ2-7; TRBD2 aligns across 10 bases. V lost 2 bases and J lost 6; bases outside the gene matches: 13. This CDR3 has 17 amino acids. Germline V gene sequence: CDR1 MDHEN, CDR2 SYDVKM.

The chain couples TRBV20-1 to TRBJ2-3; D is ambiguous. Per germline, CDR1 DFQATT and CDR2 SNEGSKA (reference sequence). With 8 bases removed from V and 2 bases from J, the gap between germline ends came to 5 bases. CDR3 length: 10 residues. The CDR3, as DNA: TGCAGTAGCTTCACAGATACGCAGTATTTT. Amino acids: CSSFTDTQYF.

This clone has just one count. The V gene is TRBV5-4, the J gene TRBJ2-4, with 8 bases aligning to TRBD1. This CDR3 region has 16 residues. Germline loops: CDR1 SGHNT, CDR2 YYREEE (reference sequence). Unmatched junction bases numbered 14, after V lost 10 bases and J lost 2 bases. CDR3 protein: CAPPDSDRESKNIQYF. CDR3 coding DNA: TGTGCCCCCCCAGACTCGGACAGGGAATCCAAAAACATTCAGTACTTC.

The chain is built from TRBV6-5 and TRBJ2-7; weak D call: TRBD1 (6 bases). V lost 0 bases to trimming and J lost 6 bases, with 12 bases between them. The germline V gene encodes CDR1 MNHEY and CDR2 SVGAGI. The CDR3 consists of 14 residues. CDR3 amino acids: CASSYSTGQGEQYF. The CDR3 region has the DNA TGTGCCAGCAGTTACTCGACAGGACAAGGCGAGCAGTACTTC.

DNA of the CDR3: TGCGCCAGCAGCTTGTCTGGATTAGAAGGTGCGGGTGAGCAGTACTTC. Translation gives CASSLSGLEGAGEQYF. The V call is TRBV5-1, the J call TRBJ2-7; D possibly corresponds to TRBD2 (5 bases). Germline V gene lookup returns CDR1 SGHRS and CDR2 YFSETQ. Trimming cost V 1 base and J 7 bases, with 21 bases left between them. The CDR3 runs 16 residues.

This clone has just a few counts. V usage is TRBV5-5 and J usage is TRBJ2-7; no clear D gene. Per germline, CDR1 SGHKS and CDR2 YYEKEE (reference sequence). The V and J ends lost 3 bases and 4 bases respectively, with 5 bases between them. The CDR3 loop spans 11 amino acids. The CDR3 bases are TGTGCCAGCAGCTACTCTTACGAGCAGTACTTC. Amino acid sequence: CASSYSYEQYF.

This clone occurred once. This chain joins TRBV30 and TRBJ2-1; 8 bases map to TRBD2. The CDR3 has 14 amino acids. Germline trimming cut 2 bases from V and 3 bases from J; bases unmatched to any gene: 3. The germline V gene has CDR1 GTSNPN and CDR2 SVGIG (reference sequence). The chain's CDR3 is CAWSSGGFYNEQFF. CDR3 bases: TGTGCCTGGAGTAGCGGGGGTTTCTACAATGAGCAGTTCTTC.

The CDR3 spells CASSPSWTGGTEAFF. In DNA form, the CDR3 reads TGTGCCAGCAGCCCAAGCTGGACAGGGGGCACTGAAGCTTTCTTT. V gene TRBV7-9 combines with J gene TRBJ1-1, with 10 bases that match TRBD1. Germline CDR1 and CDR2: SEHNR and FQNEAQ (reference sequence). The J segment lost 4 bases and the V segment lost 5 bases, leaving 7 bases of the junction unmatched. This CDR3 has 15 amino acids.

This clone occurred a few times. V gene TRBV5-4 combines with J gene TRBJ2-3, with 12 bases lining up with TRBD2. This CDR3 spans 17 amino acids. J gave up 5 bases and V 3 bases, and 10 bases lay outside the gene matches. CDR1 and CDR2 (germline): SGHNT, YYREEE (reference sequence). The DNA of the CDR3 is TGTGCCAGCAGCTGGGTTGCTAGCGGGAGGGTGATAGATACGCAGTATTTT. Its protein product is CASSWVASGRVIDTQYF.

This clone was detected a few times. V usage is TRBV10-3 and J usage is TRBJ1-2; 8 bases agree with TRBD1. Germline CDR1 ENHRY, CDR2 SYGVKD. Trimming removed 4 bases from V and 3 bases from J; junction bases left unmatched: 7. The CDR3 covers 15 residues. This chain's CDR3 is CAISVGQAGDYGYTF. The CDR3 DNA is TGTGCCATCAGTGTGGGACAGGCGGGGGACTATGGCTACACCTTC.

In its sample, this clone was seen once. V usage is TRBV18 and J usage is TRBJ2-1; 8 bases line up with TRBD2. The germline gives CDR1 KGHSH, CDR2 LQKENI. V lost 1 base, J lost 4 bases, and 9 bases stayed unmatched. The CDR3 totals 17 residues. This chain's CDR3 is CASSPLAGTVSYNEQFF. CDR3 coding DNA: TGTGCCAGCTCACCACTAGCGGGAACGGTGTCATACAATGAGCAGTTCTTC.

This clone has more than one count but fewer than ten. The gene calls are TRBV4-1 and TRBJ2-7; possibly TRBD2 for D (6 bases). The CDR3 sequence is 16 residues long. V shed 2 bases and J shed 2 bases, with 16 bases lying between them. Germline assignment: CDR1 MGHRA and CDR2 YSYEKL. The CDR3 DNA is TGCGCCAGCAGCCAATCGGGTCTAGGGACTGCCTACGAGCAGTACTTC. Its protein product is CASSQSGLGTAYEQYF.

This chain uses TRBV11-2 with TRBJ2-5; maybe TRBD1 (5 bases). The CDR3 contains 12 residues. In germline, CDR1 is SGHAT, CDR2 FQNNGV. The V and J ends lost 3 bases and 6 bases respectively, with 8 bases between them. The DNA of the CDR3 is TGTGCCAGCAGCTTGGCAGGGCAGACCCAGTACTTC. It specifies CASSLAGQTQYF.

The V gene is TRBV27, the J gene TRBJ2-5; weak D call: TRBD1 (6 bases). Looked up from germline, CDR1 is MNHEY and CDR2 is SMNVEV (reference sequence). V was cut by 5 bases and J by 2 bases, with 18 bases left in between. This CDR3 is 16 amino acids long. The CDR3 spells CASSTRQGSVQETQYF. Written as DNA, the CDR3 is TGTGCCAGCAGTACAAGGCAGGGGTCTGTGCAAGAGACCCAGTACTTC.

This clone occurred once. The chain joins TRBV9 to TRBJ2-7, with 9 nucleotides matching TRBD1. The CDR3 spans 14 residues. Germline CDR1 SGDLS, CDR2 YYNGEE. The trim removed 2 bases at V and 3 bases at J, leaving 3 bases unmatched. The CDR3 here is CASSVGQGYYEQYF. CDR3 DNA sequence: TGTGCCAGCAGCGTGGGACAGGGCTACTACGAGCAGTACTTC. Full variable domain (rest looked up from reference TRBV9 and TRBJ2-7): DSGVTQTPKHLITATGQRVTLRCSPRSGDLSVYWYQQSLDQGLQFLIQYYNGEERAKGNILERFSAQQFPDLHSELNLSSLELGDSALYFCASSVGQGYYEQYFGPGTRLTVT.

The rearrangement links TRBV3-1 (or the pseudogene TRBV3-2) to TRBJ1-2; D gene unclear. Trimming took 5 bases from V and 6 from J, leaving 13 bases between them. Germline V gene data show CDR1 as LGHDT and CDR2 as YNNKEL (reference sequence). The CDR3 has 13 residues. For the CDR3, the DNA is TGTGCCAGCAGCTACCGCGGGGATCATGGCTACACCTTC. This sequence encodes CASSYRGDHGYTF.

This clone was detected a few times. The J gene is TRBJ2-7, the V gene TRBV15; D is undetermined. Trimming cost V 0 bases and J 0 bases, with 12 bases left between them. Germline V lookup: CDR1 LNHNV, CDR2 YYDKDF (reference sequence). The CDR3 is 16 amino acids. The CDR3 DNA sequence: TGTGCCACCAGCAGAGATAAAAGACGGAGCTCCTACGAGCAGTACTTC. Its protein is CATSRDKRRSSYEQYF.

The chain is built from TRBV19 and TRBJ2-3; no clear D. V was trimmed by 5 bases and J by 0 bases, leaving 15 bases between them. Per the germline V gene, CDR1 is LNHDA and CDR2 is SQIVND (reference sequence). This CDR3 has 16 amino acids. The CDR3: CASSLVAVPSTDTQYF. For the CDR3, the DNA is TGTGCCAGTAGTTTGGTGGCAGTTCCTAGCACAGATACGCAGTATTTT. Drawing the rest from reference TRBV19 and TRBJ2-3, the complete variable domain is DGGITQSPKYLFRKEGQNVTLSCEQNLNHDAMYWYRQDPGQGLRLIYYSQIVNDFQKGDIAEGYSVSREKKESFPLTVTSAQKNPTAFYLCASSLVAVPSTDTQYFGPGTRLTVL.

In nucleotides, the CDR3 is TGTGCCAATACAGAGAACACTGAAGCTTTCTTT. Translating it yields CANTENTEAFF. The chain carries TRBV6-5 and TRBJ1-1; unclear D gene. Looked up from germline, CDR1 is MNHEY and CDR2 is SVGAGI. V lost 10 bases to trimming and J lost 1 base, with 7 bases between them. The CDR3 extends over 11 amino acids.